This TCR beta chain was recorded in a study of cytotoxic CD8 clonotypes in ibrutinib-treated CLL. In the study overall: After a median of about 70 months, roughly 14 patients stayed remitted and roughly 12 progressed; responses had been partial in approximately 24 and complete in 2. Specimens for response were gathered following a median about 11 months of therapy, spanning 6 to 36. Study-wide results and caveats: The public clonotypes identified were infrequent and showed contraction or stability on treatment.

The CDR3 loop spans 14 amino acids. CDR1 WSHSY and CDR2 SAAADI come from the germline V gene. Trimming took 6 bases from V and 3 from J; bases not matched to a gene: 5. The protocol was immunoSEQ multiplex PCR, while the TCRdb copy is restricted to in-frame clones and leaves out a portion. The sample gives around 130,000 clones, under 90% of which show up once; 3.3% is in the top ten. For this clone: Its specificity is not known.

The receptor comes from a human donor with chronic lymphocytic leukemia. Here the sequenced sample was PBMCs, taken after 24 months of ibrutinib treatment. V and J are TRBV10-2 and TRBJ2-5; TRBD1 aligns across 9 bases. The CDR3 protein is CASRGGDREETQYF. The CDR3 DNA reads as TGCGCCAGCAGGGGCGGGGACAGGGAAGAGACCCAGTACTTC.